This T cell receptor beta chain is drawn from a study of OX40 agonist ivuxolimab in advanced cancers. This CDR3 comprises 14 residues. The V end lost 5 bases, the J end lost 0 bases, and 8 bases lay between the germline ends. CDR1 and CDR2 (germline): SGHTA, FQGTGA. The table came from immunoSEQ multiplex PCR; TCRdb's copy has only in-frame clones and leaves some out. Of 75,000 to 90,000 clones listed, 75% to 90% are singletons. This receptor was taken from an adult with an advanced solid tumor such as melanoma, head and neck, liver or kidney cancer. The chain carries TRBV7-3 and TRBJ2-1; D gene ambiguous. The sequenced sample was CD4+ or CD8+ T cells sorted from blood, obtained in a trial of the OX40 agonist ivuxolimab. CDR3 DNA: TGTGCCAGCAGCGACCTAAGCTCCTACAATGAGCAGTTCTTC. Translation: CASSDLSSYNEQFF.